A single sample gave rise to the 30 T cell receptor beta chains below, sequenced in a study of T cells after yellow fever vaccination. Each CDR3 protein gets one entry after TCRdb re-called the 5' RACE reads with MiXCR. The sample gives some 500,000 distinct CDR3 sequences, around an eighth of which show up once; roughly 13% is in the top ten. Specimen: PBMCs, collected on the day of the yellow fever booster vaccination. Receptors originate from a young man who received the YFV17D yellow fever vaccine.

This clonotype came up once. This chain connects TRBV5-1 to TRBJ2-5, with TRBD2 matching 9 bases. V shed 0 bases and J 1 base; nucleotides not matched to a gene: 4. The CDR3 spans 16 residues. Germline loops: CDR1 SGHRS, CDR2 YFSETQ. The CDR3 sequence is CASSLAPSGTQETQYF. CDR3 in DNA: TGCGCCAGCAGCTTGGCGCCTAGCGGGACCCAAGAGACCCAGTACTTC.

This clonotype has more than one count but fewer than ten. J is TRBJ2-5 and V is TRBV18; D possibly corresponds to TRBD1 (5 bases). CDR1 and CDR2 from the germline V gene are KGHSH and LQKENI. The CDR3 contains 14 residues. Trimming removed 3 bases at V and 5 bases at J, with 13 bases between. CDR3 sequence reads: CASSPNKGRETQYF. In DNA, the CDR3 is TGTGCCAGCTCACCGAATAAGGGGCGGGAGACCCAGTACTTC.

The chain is built from TRBV15 and TRBJ2-5, with TRBD2 as a possible D gene (5 bases). Germline V gene data show CDR1 as LNHNV and CDR2 as YYDKDF (reference sequence). V shed 0 bases and J shed 4 bases, with 12 bases lying between them. The CDR3 spans 15 residues. The CDR3 sequence is CATSRDYSRGETQYF. The DNA of the CDR3 is TGTGCCACCAGCAGAGATTATAGTCGGGGAGAGACCCAGTACTTC.

The chain joins TRBV30 to TRBJ1-4, with no clear D. This CDR3 has 11 residues. Per the germline V gene, CDR1 is GTSNPN and CDR2 is SVGIG (reference sequence). CDR3 in amino acids: CAQARNEKLFF. Here the CDR3 DNA reads TGTGCTCAAGCTAGAAATGAAAAACTGTTTTTT.

The V call is TRBV2, the J call TRBJ2-1; D is uncertain. CDR1 and CDR2 from the germline V gene are SNHLY and FYNNEI. V lost 0 bases and J lost 7, with 4 bases in between. The CDR3 contains 12 residues. For the CDR3, the DNA is TGTGCCAGCAGTGAAGCGGGGAATGAGCAGTTCTTC. This codes for CASSEAGNEQFF.

There are a few counts of this clonotype. The J gene is TRBJ2-4, the V gene TRBV7-2; 7 bases align to TRBD2. V gave up 4 bases and J gave up 3 bases; unmatched junction bases: 3. CDR3 size: 14 residues. Per the germline V gene, CDR1 is SGHTA and CDR2 is FQGNSA. For the CDR3, the DNA is TGTGCCAGCAGCTCCCGGGACTACAAAAACATTCAGTACTTC. Protein sequence: CASSSRDYKNIQYF.

V gene TRBV7-2 combines with J gene TRBJ2-7; either TRBD1 or TRBD2 may supply D (5 bases each). V lost 1 base, J lost 3 bases, and 13 bases lay in between. The CDR3 has 15 residues. Germline lookup yields CDR1 SGHTA and CDR2 FQGNSA. CDR3 loop: CASSLELGRIYEQYF. CDR3 DNA: TGTGCCAGCAGCTTAGAACTGGGACGAATCTACGAGCAGTACTTC.

This chain uses TRBV12-3 or TRBV12-4 with TRBJ2-1, with TRBD2 as a possible D gene (6 bases). The CDR3 sequence is 14 residues long. Trimming took off 7 bases at V and 6 bases at J, with 16 bases between the two ends. For the CDR3, the DNA is TGTGCCAGCACCATCGGGGGACTGGCCAATGAGCAGTTCTTC. It translates to CASTIGGLANEQFF.

The V call is TRBV9, the J call TRBJ1-2; D is undetermined. This CDR3 is built from 12 residues. V was clipped by 0 bases and J by 4 bases, with 4 bases between them. The germline gives CDR1 SGDLS, CDR2 YYNGEE. The CDR3 here is CASSVGSYGYTF. The CDR3 bases are TGTGCCAGCAGCGTAGGATCCTATGGCTACACCTTC.

The chain recombines TRBV12-3 or TRBV12-4 with TRBJ2-7; 11 bases are shared with TRBD2. With V trimmed by 3 bases and J by 4 bases, 8 bases remained unmatched. The CDR3 length is 16 residues. CDR3 DNA sequence: TGTGCCAGCAGTTTGCCATCCGGGACTAGCGGTTACGAGCAGTACTTC. Translating it yields CASSLPSGTSGYEQYF.

The chain couples TRBV20-1 to TRBJ2-5, with a weak D call TRBD2 (6 bases). The length of the CDR3 is 14 residues. Germline lookup yields CDR1 DFQATT and CDR2 SNEGSKA (reference sequence). V gave up 6 bases and J gave up 4 bases, with 18 bases separating them. CDR3 in amino acids: CSAPRLGAGETQYF. In DNA, the CDR3 is TGCAGTGCGCCACGACTAGGCGCCGGAGAGACCCAGTACTTC.

Concerning this clonotype: A much larger clone lies one base from this, so it may be a read error. V gene TRBV25-1 combines with J gene TRBJ2-7; D gene uncertain. The V gene's germline CDR1 is MGHDK and CDR2 SYGVNS. The CDR3 contains 10 residues. As DNA, the CDR3 is TGTGCCAGCAGTGACTACGAGCAGTGCTTC. It specifies CASSDYEQCF.

The chain links TRBV12-3 or TRBV12-4 to TRBJ2-2; D call uncertain. V lost 7 bases and J lost 1, with 1 base in between. The CDR3 extends over 11 amino acids. CDR3 sequence: CASMNTGELFF. The CDR3 bases are TGTGCCAGCATGAACACCGGGGAGCTGTTTTTT.

This clonotype was observed many times. This rearrangement joins TRBV27 to TRBJ2-5, with D unresolved. V lost 8 bases and J 1 base, leaving 11 bases between the germline ends. The CDR3 has 13 residues. Per germline, CDR1 MNHEY and CDR2 SMNVEV (reference sequence). CDR3 bases: TGTGCCAGCCGGGCACAGCTCCAAGAGACCCAGTACTTC. Encoded protein: CASRAQLQETQYF.

The chain links TRBV5-6 to TRBJ1-1, with D unclear. CDR1 is SGHDT and CDR2 is YYEEEE in the germline V gene. V lost 4 bases, J lost 8 bases, and 12 bases lay in between. The CDR3 sequence is 12 residues long. CDR3 coding DNA: TGTGCCAGCAGCCGCGGTTTGGGGGAAGCTTTCTTT. It is translated as CASSRGLGEAFF.

The chain employs TRBV11-2 and TRBJ1-2; 11 bases match TRBD1. The length of the CDR3 is 17 residues. V was clipped by 2 bases and J by 3 bases; unmatched bases: 8. From germline, CDR1 is SGHAT and CDR2 FQNNGV. The CDR3 coding sequence is TGTGCCAGCAGCTTACCCGGACAGGGGGCGAAAGACTATGGCTACACCTTC. This gives the protein CASSLPGQGAKDYGYTF. The variable domain in full, completed from reference TRBV11-2 and TRBJ1-2, reads EAGVAQSPRYKIIEKRQSVAFWCNPISGHATLYWYQQILGQGPKLLIQFQNNGVVDDSQLPKDRFSAERLKGVDSTLKIQPAKLEDSAVYLCASSLPGQGAKDYGYTFGSGTRLTVV.

This clonotype has more than one count but fewer than ten. The rearrangement links TRBV7-2 to TRBJ2-7; maybe TRBD1 (6 bases). Per the germline V gene, CDR1 is SGHTA and CDR2 is FQGNSA. Trimming pared 5 bases from V and 2 bases from J, leaving 13 bases between. The length of the CDR3 is 14 residues. CDR3 region: CASSPRTAAYEQYF. The DNA for the CDR3 is TGTGCCAGCAGCCCCCGGACAGCTGCCTACGAGCAGTACTTC.

The V call is TRBV30, the J call TRBJ1-2; tentatively, D is TRBD1 (5 bases). This CDR3 comprises 17 residues. V was clipped by 3 bases and J by 2 bases, with 22 bases between them. Germline V gene sequence: CDR1 GTSNPN, CDR2 SVGIG (reference sequence). For the CDR3, the DNA is TGTGCCTGGAGCAAACCGGGACGGCAGAGGGAAAACTATGGCTACACCTTC. The encoded protein is CAWSKPGRQRENYGYTF.

At least ten counts were recorded for this clonotype. The chain has TRBV1 and TRBJ2-3; the table assigns TRBD2, which was not confirmed against the DNA. TRBV1 is marked as a pseudogene. This CDR3 region has 17 residues. This CDR3 is CTSSPPSDRERTDTQYF. For the CDR3, the DNA is TGCACCAGCAGCCCACCCTCGGATCGGGAGAGGACAGATACGCAGTATTTT.

J is TRBJ1-1 and V is TRBV25-1; D not certain. Germline lookup yields CDR1 MGHDK and CDR2 SYGVNS. The ends were cut back, 3 bases at V and 1 base at J, with 9 bases in the middle. This CDR3 contains 14 residues. CDR3 bases: TGTGCCAGCAGTGATCCCCGTCGGAACACTGAAGCTTTCTTT. It specifies CASSDPRRNTEAFF.

The chain uses TRBV9 and TRBJ2-1; TRBD1 matches at 7 bases. In germline, CDR1 is SGDLS, CDR2 YYNGEE. The CDR3 has 17 residues. Germline trimming cut 3 bases from V and 4 bases from J; bases unmatched to any gene: 13. As DNA, the CDR3 is TGTGCCAGCAGCGGGTCTCCGGGACAGAAGATATACAATGAGCAGTTCTTC. Its protein is CASSGSPGQKIYNEQFF.

This clonotype was found once. The CDR3 region is CASSVNWDMETQYF. The CDR3, as DNA: TGTGCCAGCAGTGTAAACTGGGACATGGAGACCCAGTACTTC. V is TRBV27 and J is TRBJ2-5; TRBD1 is a possible D gene (6 bases). The ends were cut back, 5 bases at V and 5 bases at J, with 15 bases in the middle. This CDR3 region has 14 residues. Germline values: CDR1 MNHEY, CDR2 SMNVEV (reference sequence).

This clonotype showed up many times. The J gene is TRBJ2-1, the V gene TRBV5-1; a weak D match, TRBD1 (5 bases). Trimming removed 4 bases from V and 2 bases from J, with 16 bases in between. The CDR3 extends over 16 amino acids. Germline-derived CDR1 and CDR2 are SGHRS and YFSETQ. The CDR3 DNA reads TGCGCCAGCAGCCCCTACTGGACAAGCCCCTACAATGAGCAGTTCTTC. Amino acids: CASSPYWTSPYNEQFF. The variable domain in full, with the rest retrieved from reference TRBV5-1 and TRBJ2-1, is KAGVTQTPRYLIKTRGQQVTLSCSPISGHRSVSWYQQTPGQGLQFLFEYFSETQRNKGNFPGRFSGRQFSNSRSEMNVSTLELGDSALYLCASSPYWTSPYNEQFFGPGTRLTVL.

In this sample, this clonotype turned up a few times. The chain is built from TRBV21-1 and TRBJ2-5; the table's D call, TRBD2, was not checked against the DNA. TRBV21-1 is reported as a pseudogene. The CDR3 consists of 16 residues. The CDR3 DNA is TGTGCCAGCAGCAAAGCACTAGCGGGAGTGGCCGAGACCCAGTACTTC. It translates to CASSKALAGVAETQYF.

CDR3 coding DNA: TGTGCCAGCAGCTCGGACAGGGGAGGATATCAAGAGACCCAGTACTTC. It translates to CASSSDRGGYQETQYF. The rearrangement uses TRBV7-2 and TRBJ2-5; TRBD1 matches at 9 bases. The germline CDR1 and CDR2 sequences are SGHTA and FQGNSA. This CDR3 has 16 amino acids. Unmatched junction bases numbered 8, after V lost 4 bases and J lost 2 bases.

The rearrangement links TRBV28 to TRBJ2-7; 7 positions match TRBD2. The germline V gene has CDR1 MDHEN and CDR2 SYDVKM. The CDR3 extends over 17 amino acids. With 4 bases clipped from V and 5 bases from J, the junction kept 17 bases outside the gene matches. The CDR3 sequence: CASSSQQLGEGRDEQYF. The DNA of the CDR3 is TGTGCCAGCAGTTCGCAGCAATTGGGGGAGGGCCGAGACGAGCAGTACTTC.

This clonotype was recorded a few times. J is TRBJ2-7 and V is TRBV20-1; 7 nucleotides align to TRBD1. Germline V gene lookup returns CDR1 DFQATT and CDR2 SNEGSKA (reference sequence). The V segment lost 5 bases and the J segment 1 base; nucleotides outside the gene matches: 5. The CDR3 spans 13 residues. CDR3 in amino acids: CSAHRGRSYEQYF. Here the CDR3 DNA reads TGCAGTGCTCACAGGGGCCGGTCCTACGAGCAGTACTTC.

In its sample, this clonotype was seen a few times. The J gene is TRBJ2-3, the V gene TRBV27; tentatively, D is TRBD1 or TRBD2 (5 bases each). Per germline, CDR1 MNHEY and CDR2 SMNVEV (reference sequence). The CDR3 is 12 amino acids. Trimming pared 2 bases from V and 10 bases from J, leaving 10 bases between. The CDR3 region has the DNA TGTGCCAGCAGTTTAGATCGGGGCGCGCAGTATTTT. Its protein product is CASSLDRGAQYF.

V gene TRBV7-3 combines with J gene TRBJ1-4; tentatively, D is TRBD1 (5 bases). The CDR3 length is 14 residues. CDR1 is SGHTA and CDR2 is FQGTGA in the germline V gene. V lost 2 bases and J 7 bases, leaving 11 bases between the germline ends. This CDR3 reads CASSLLGTVEKLFF. Written as DNA, the CDR3 is TGTGCCAGCAGCTTATTGGGGACGGTTGAAAAACTGTTTTTT.

This clonotype appeared many times. This rearrangement joins TRBV5-1 to TRBJ2-7; no reliable D call. Trimming took off 3 bases at V and 5 bases at J, with 9 bases between the two ends. CDR1 and CDR2 (germline): SGHRS, YFSETQ. CDR3 length equals 12 residues. This CDR3 reads CASSWGGDEQYF. In DNA form, the CDR3 reads TGCGCCAGCAGCTGGGGTGGTGACGAGCAGTACTTC. Full variable domain (remainder filled in from reference TRBV5-1 and TRBJ2-7): KAGVTQTPRYLIKTRGQQVTLSCSPISGHRSVSWYQQTPGQGLQFLFEYFSETQRNKGNFPGRFSGRQFSNSRSEMNVSTLELGDSALYLCASSWGGDEQYFGPGTRLTVT.